This T cell receptor beta chain was profiled in a study of T cell repertoires in cytomegalovirus infection. Study overall: Signatures in public TCR beta sequences pointed to both CMV infection and matching HLA type. Study-wide findings and caveats: Cumulative frequency of public TCR beta families picked out carriers of CMV plus the relevant HLA. Dominating the ex vivo response were TCR beta clonotypes that were CMV-specific and HLA-C-restricted.

TCRdb independently ran MiXCR on the reads; one entry per CDR3 protein. The sample includes around 490,000 distinct CDR3 sequences, more than 20% of them seen just once. Germline V gene sequence: CDR1 SQVTM, CDR2 ANQGSEA. Trimming left V 0 bases short and J 5 bases short, with 11 bases between. There are 14 residues in the CDR3. The sample holds a few counts of this clonotype. Its antigen is unidentified. The gene calls are TRBV29-1 and TRBJ2-1; possibly TRBD2 for D (5 bases). The source is a human donor in good health (CMV status not recorded). Some clones in this sample may be carry-over from other donors' samples. Sequenced: PBMCs. This CDR3 is CSVEDLETNNEQFF. DNA for the CDR3: TGCAGCGTTGAAGATCTAGAGACTAACAATGAGCAGTTCTTC.